The present T cell receptor (beta chain) was sequenced within a study of technical replicates of blood from a handful of donors. The CDR3 loop spans 13 amino acids. The J segment lost 2 bases and the V segment lost 1 base, leaving 2 bases of the junction unmatched. Per germline, CDR1 GTSNPN and CDR2 SVGIG (reference sequence). TCRdb keeps only in-frame clones here, not all; method: immunoSEQ multiplex PCR. Here the sample spans some 90,000 clones, about 95% being singletons. V and J are TRBV30 and TRBJ2-7, with 7 bases that match TRBD2. This TCR came from a human donor in good health. Sequencing was performed on T cells isolated from PBMCs. The CDR3 here is CAWSAGTTYEQYF. CDR3 sequence (DNA): TGTGCCTGGAGTGCCGGGACTACCTACGAGCAGTACTTC.